One sample yielded the 20 T cell receptor beta chains listed below, sequenced in a study of cytomegalovirus exposure and HLA in healthy donors. It was with 60 Vbeta and 13 Jbeta primers that the PCR ran. Profiling relied on immunoSEQ multiplex PCR, and the TCRdb table lists in-frame clones only, not all of them. The sample has more than 95,000 clones, around 80% seen once. Sequences were obtained from PBMCs. Receptors originate from a woman under 30 in good health and CMV-seropositive.

To note about this clone: Germline and junction disagree at one end, which may indicate a read error. The rearrangement joins TRBV11-3 to TRBJ1-1, with D unresolved. From germline, CDR1 is SGHNT and CDR2 YENEEA. The CDR3 contains 12 residues. The CDR3 DNA is TGTGCCGGCAGCGCGCGGGGCACTGAAGCTTTCTTT. Translated: CAGSARGTEAFF.

This clone was detected only a few times. The rearrangement joins TRBV19 to TRBJ1-5; D unresolved. The CDR3 has 13 amino acids. Trimming stripped 8 bases from V and 7 bases from J, with 15 bases between. Per germline, CDR1 LNHDA and CDR2 SQIVND (reference sequence). The CDR3 nucleotides read TGTGCCAGTCATAAGACCGGCGGGCAGCCCCAGCATTTT. It translates to CASHKTGGQPQHF.

The chain joins TRBV4-1 to TRBJ1-4, with D maybe TRBD1 (5 bases). The V and J ends lost 1 base and 8 bases respectively, with 11 bases between them. Germline V gives CDR1 MGHRA, CDR2 YSYEKL. This CDR3 is built from 14 residues. The CDR3 region is CASSQGDSDEKLFF. The CDR3 DNA reads TGCGCCAGCAGCCAAGGTGACAGTGACGAAAAACTGTTTTTT.

This clone was found a few times. The chain joins TRBV18 to TRBJ2-3; 7 bases match TRBD2. This CDR3 is 17 amino acids long. The germline gives CDR1 KGHSH, CDR2 LQKENI. The V gene end was trimmed by 0 bases and the J gene end by 0 bases; junction bases not matched to a gene: 6. The CDR3 DNA is TGTGCCAGCTCACCACCCCGGGCTAGCGGCAGCACAGATACGCAGTATTTT. Translated, it gives CASSPPRASGSTDTQYF.

This chain connects TRBV7-8 to TRBJ2-1; TRBD2 is a possible D gene (6 bases). The V gene lost 8 bases and the J gene lost 7 bases, with 18 bases spanning the gap. The CDR3 is made up of 14 amino acids. Per germline, CDR1 SGHVS and CDR2 FQNEAQ. CDR3 nucleotides: TGTGCCAGCGAAGCCAAGGGTGGGGGGAATGAGCAGTTCTTC. Residues: CASEAKGGGNEQFF.

This chain links TRBV15 with TRBJ1-1, with a possible D match to TRBD1 (6 bases). Germline CDR1 is LNHNV and CDR2 is YYDKDF (reference sequence). CDR3 length: 15 amino acids. V shed 1 base and J shed 4 bases, with 13 bases lying between them. CDR3 nucleotides: TGTGCCACCAGCAGAGGGGGACAATCGGGCACTGAAGCTTTCTTT. The encoded protein is CATSRGGQSGTEAFF.

As regards this clone: Mismatch with germline at one junction end may stem from a read error. The chain links TRBV30 to TRBJ2-7, with TRBD1 matching 7 bases. CDR3 length equals 13 residues. CDR1 GTSNPN and CDR2 SVGIG come from the germline V gene (reference sequence). The CDR3 protein is CASSVRQGHEQYF. The CDR3 nucleotides read TGTGCCTCGAGTGTGAGACAGGGCCACGAGCAGTACTTC.

This clone was observed a few times. V usage is TRBV30 and J usage is TRBJ1-1; the match to TRBD1 covers 8 bases. The CDR3 consists of 13 residues. Germline V CDR1 and CDR2: GTSNPN, SVGIG (reference sequence). V lost 2 bases and J lost 10; bases outside the gene matches: 9. The CDR3: CAWSIQGALSAFF. The CDR3 DNA reads TGTGCCTGGAGTATCCAGGGGGCGCTTTCAGCTTTCTTT.

The chain uses TRBV18 and TRBJ2-7, with D possibly being TRBD2 (5 bases). The germline V and J ends were trimmed by 1 base and 2 bases, with 9 bases remaining between them. CDR1 and CDR2 (germline): KGHSH, LQKENI. This CDR3 contains 14 residues. CDR3 DNA: TGTGCCAGCTCACCACGTGGAGGAACCTACGAGCAGTACTTC. This translates into CASSPRGGTYEQYF.

The chain's CDR3 is CASSLDFWLAGGPDTQYF. For the CDR3, the DNA is TGTGCCAGCAGCTTAGATTTTTGGCTAGCGGGAGGGCCAGATACGCAGTATTTT. The chain employs TRBV11-3 and TRBJ2-3; the match to TRBD2 covers 12 bases. CDR3 length: 18 residues. Germline V CDR1 and CDR2: SGHNT, YENEEA. The V gene end was trimmed by 0 bases and the J gene end by 4 bases; junction bases not matched to a gene: 8.

The chain is built from TRBV30 and TRBJ2-7, with 9 bases lining up with TRBD1. Germline trimming cut 0 bases from V and 7 bases from J; bases unmatched to any gene: 4. The germline CDR1 and CDR2 sequences are GTSNPN and SVGIG (reference sequence). The CDR3 spans 13 residues. Here the CDR3 DNA reads TGTGCCTGGAGTGTCGGGGACAGGGCAGAGCAGTACTTC. Translating gives CAWSVGDRAEQYF.

The chain uses TRBV7-9 and TRBJ2-5; weak D call: TRBD2 (5 bases). Per the germline V gene, CDR1 is SEHNR and CDR2 is FQNEAQ (reference sequence). The CDR3 consists of 14 residues. Trimming cost V 2 bases and J 2 bases, with 9 bases left between them. The CDR3 loop is CASSLSRDQETQYF. The CDR3 DNA is TGTGCCAGCAGCTTATCACGGGATCAAGAGACCCAGTACTTC. The full variable domain, with the rest looked up from reference TRBV7-9 and TRBJ2-5, is DTGVSQNPRHKITKRGQNVTFRCDPISEHNRLYWYRQTLGQGPEFLTYFQNEAQLEKSRLLSDRFSAERPKGSFSTLEIQRTEQGDSAMYLCASSLSRDQETQYFGPGTRLLVL.

The chain employs TRBV4-2 and TRBJ2-3; D is possibly TRBD2 (7 bases). Germline V gene lookup returns CDR1 LGHNA and CDR2 YNFKEQ. The CDR3 sequence is 18 residues long. Trimming removed 3 bases from V and 4 bases from J, with 23 bases in between. CDR3 protein: CASSQAANYGGRADTQYF. The CDR3, as DNA: TGTGCCAGCAGCCAGGCTGCTAATTACGGGGGGCGGGCAGATACGCAGTATTTT.

The CDR3 here is CASSKSGQVSYEQYF. CDR3 sequence (DNA): TGTGCCAGTAGCAAATCGGGACAGGTCTCCTACGAGCAGTACTTC. V gene TRBV19 combines with J gene TRBJ2-7; 8 positions agree with TRBD1. V shed 6 bases and J 0 bases; nucleotides not matched to a gene: 7. Germline CDR1 and CDR2: LNHDA and SQIVND (reference sequence). The CDR3 consists of 15 residues.

The CDR3 here is CASSVEGRETEAFF. CDR3 in DNA: TGTGCCAGCAGCGTAGAGGGCAGGGAAACTGAAGCTTTCTTT. This chain links TRBV9 with TRBJ1-1, with D possibly being TRBD1 (5 bases). Germline loops: CDR1 SGDLS, CDR2 YYNGEE. This CDR3 spans 14 amino acids. Trimming pared 0 bases from V and 5 bases from J, leaving 11 bases between.

This rearrangement joins TRBV28 to TRBJ2-3, with unresolved D. With 4 bases removed from V and 5 bases from J, the gap between germline ends came to 4 bases. The CDR3 extends over 11 amino acids. From germline, CDR1 is MDHEN and CDR2 SYDVKM. CDR3 sequence reads: CASSSGDTQYF. CDR3 in DNA: TGTGCCAGCAGTTCGGGAGATACGCAGTATTTT.

The chain uses TRBV6-5 and TRBJ2-7; 7 positions match TRBD1. The CDR3 has 15 residues. Trimming removed 0 bases from V and 3 bases from J; junction bases left unmatched: 5. CDR1 MNHEY and CDR2 SVGAGI come from the germline V gene. This CDR3 is CASSYSWDRHYEQYF. The CDR3 nucleotides are TGTGCCAGCAGTTACTCGTGGGACAGACACTACGAGCAGTACTTC.

This chain connects TRBV27 to TRBJ2-7; 14 positions match TRBD2. V trimming: 6 bases; J trimming: 3 bases; junction bases outside the gene matches: 4. This CDR3 contains 15 residues. CDR1 MNHEY and CDR2 SMNVEV come from the germline V gene (reference sequence). The CDR3 spells CASRLGLAGVYEQYF. In nucleotides, the CDR3 is TGTGCCAGCAGACTGGGACTAGCGGGAGTCTACGAGCAGTACTTC.

This sequence joins TRBV6-5 and TRBJ2-1, with TRBD2 matching over 11 bases. This CDR3 comprises 16 residues. Trimming removed 2 bases from V and 4 bases from J; junction bases left unmatched: 4. Germline V gene sequence: CDR1 MNHEY, CDR2 SVGAGI. The CDR3 protein is CASSYALAGGYNEQFF. CDR3 coding DNA: TGTGCCAGCAGTTACGCCCTAGCGGGGGGATACAATGAGCAGTTCTTC.

This clone was seen only once. This chain joins TRBV30 and TRBJ2-7, with 14 bases aligning to TRBD2. The germline CDR1 and CDR2 sequences are GTSNPN and SVGIG (reference sequence). Trimming cost V 0 bases and J 6 bases; bases outside gene matches: 1. This CDR3 region has 14 residues. CDR3 region: CAWSVGLAGGEQYF. The CDR3 DNA reads as TGTGCCTGGAGTGTAGGACTAGCGGGAGGCGAGCAGTACTTC.